This T cell receptor beta chain was observed in a study of OX40 agonist ivuxolimab in advanced cancers. Assay: immunoSEQ multiplex PCR; the TCRdb copy retains only in-frame clones and omits some. The table lists tens of thousands of clones, roughly nine tenths of them singletons. The CDR3 contains 14 residues. CDR1 is MDHEN and CDR2 is SYDVKM in the germline V gene. With 7 bases removed from V and 0 bases from J, the gap between germline ends came to 13 bases. The genes are TRBV28 and TRBJ2-7; D call uncertain. Sequencing was performed on CD4+ or CD8+ T cells sorted from blood, taken in a trial of the OX40 agonist ivuxolimab. The origin of this receptor is an adult with an advanced solid tumor such as melanoma, head and neck, liver or kidney cancer. CDR3 in amino acids: CASNQELSSYEQYF. The CDR3 nucleotides read TGTGCCAGCAACCAGGAGTTGAGCTCCTACGAGCAGTACTTC. Using reference TRBV28 and TRBJ2-7 for the parts outside the CDR3, the full variable domain is DVKVTQSSRYLVKRTGEKVFLECVQDMDHENMFWYRQDPGLGLRLIYFSYDVKMKEKGDIPEGYSVSREKKERFSLILESASTNQTSMYLCASNQELSSYEQYFGPGTRLTVT.